This T cell receptor (beta chain) was recorded in a study of cytomegalovirus exposure and HLA in healthy donors. Findings of the study overall: Some 150 TCR beta chains were listed as cytomegalovirus-associated. In an earlier analysis, in some 500 donors, most V segments appeared productive either ~90% or ~30% of the time.

CDR3 size: 13 residues. The germline CDR1 and CDR2 sequences are SGHRS and YFSETQ. The V end was cut by 2 bases, the J end by 1 base, with 6 bases between. About this clone itself: Its antigen is unknown.

This PCR relied on a set of 60 Vbeta primers and 13 Jbeta primers. Per the original methods: Roughly 11 million of the 80 million or so unique TCR beta chains counted in a later analysis were shared. TCRdb's copy holds only in-frame clones and misses some; the assay was immunoSEQ multiplex PCR. The V and J calls and clone size come from that table; D and trimming were worked out from the DNA. The table lists about 200,000 clones, 70% to 80% of them singletons. The source material was PBMCs. This clonotype originated in a male donor in good health and CMV-seropositive. J is TRBJ1-1 and V is TRBV5-1; D ambiguous. The DNA for the CDR3 is TGCGCCAGCAGCTTCGGAGAGAACACTGAAGCTTTCTTT. As protein: CASSFGENTEAFF.